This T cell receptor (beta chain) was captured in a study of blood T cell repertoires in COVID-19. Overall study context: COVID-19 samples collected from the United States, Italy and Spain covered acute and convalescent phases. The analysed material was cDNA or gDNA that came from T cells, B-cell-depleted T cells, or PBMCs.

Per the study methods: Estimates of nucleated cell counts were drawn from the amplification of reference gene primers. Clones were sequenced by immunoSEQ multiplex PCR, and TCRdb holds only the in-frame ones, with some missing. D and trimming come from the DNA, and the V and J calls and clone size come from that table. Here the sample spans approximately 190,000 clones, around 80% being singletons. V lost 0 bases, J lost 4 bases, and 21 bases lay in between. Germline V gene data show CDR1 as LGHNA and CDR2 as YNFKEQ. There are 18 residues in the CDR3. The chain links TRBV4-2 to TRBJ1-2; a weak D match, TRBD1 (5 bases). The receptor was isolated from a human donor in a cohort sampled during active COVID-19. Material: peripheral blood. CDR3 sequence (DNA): TGTGCCAGCAGCCAAGAAGGGGATCGGGCTCCTCTGACCTATGGCTACACCTTC. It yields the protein CASSQEGDRAPLTYGYTF.